This TCR beta chain was sequenced for a study of cytomegalovirus exposure and HLA in healthy donors. Study-wide points: Excluded were some V segments that proved indistinguishable, including TRBV6-2 and TRBV6-3.

To note about this clone: No antigen is known for it.

PCR amplification relied on 60 Vbeta primers (plus 13 Jbeta primers). The assay was immunoSEQ multiplex PCR, and TCRdb's table has in-frame clones only and misses some. The sample has around 170,000 clones; approximately 80% are singletons. Losses at the gene ends were 2 bases for V and 4 bases for J; bases not matched to a gene: 5. Germline V CDR1 and CDR2: MRHNA, SNTAGT. There are 15 residues in the CDR3. This chain links TRBV6-4 with TRBJ1-2; 9 bases are a match to TRBD1. Source material: PBMCs. The clonotype comes from a girl aged 5-17 years in good health and CMV-seropositive. CDR3 sequence reads: CASSDGQGTGYGYTF. The CDR3 DNA reads TGTGCCAGCAGTGACGGACAGGGGACGGGCTATGGCTACACCTTC.